Presented here are 5 T cell receptor beta chains from one specimen sequenced in a study of blood T cell repertoires in COVID-19. Clones were read by immunoSEQ multiplex PCR, and TCRdb kept only the in-frame ones, dropping some. The sample has under 200,000 clones; about 86% are singletons. The sample was peripheral blood. The source is a human donor with acute or convalescent COVID-19. The donor label of this sample is uncertain.

CDR3 in DNA: TGTGCCAGCAGTACCTATAGCGGTTCCGGGGAGCTGTTTTTT. Residues: CASSTYSGSGELFF. V usage is TRBV27 and J usage is TRBJ2-2; possible D gene TRBD2, 6 bases. V lost 5 bases and J lost 6, with 13 bases in between. The CDR3 is 14 amino acids. Germline loops: CDR1 MNHEY, CDR2 SMNVEV (reference sequence).

This clone was seen once. This chain links TRBV27 with TRBJ2-3; TRBD2 might be the D (5 bases). Trimming took off 5 bases at V and 10 bases at J, with 13 bases between the two ends. The CDR3 consists of 12 residues. The V gene's germline CDR1 is MNHEY and CDR2 SMNVEV (reference sequence). CDR3 protein: CASSPGLNAQYF. In nucleotides, the CDR3 is TGTGCCAGCAGTCCCGGACTGAATGCGCAGTATTTT.

The gene calls are TRBV27 and TRBJ2-7, with unresolved D. CDR3 length equals 16 residues. Trimming took off 6 bases at V and 2 bases at J, with 20 bases between the two ends. Germline CDR1 is MNHEY and CDR2 is SMNVEV (reference sequence). Here the CDR3 reads CASSHSQVPITYEQYF. CDR3 bases: TGTGCCAGCAGCCACTCCCAGGTACCGATTACCTACGAGCAGTACTTC.

Concerning this clone: This could be a read error, since a much larger clone is one nucleotide away. The genes are TRBV7-9 and TRBJ1-1; D is possibly TRBD1 (6 bases). Germline loops: CDR1 SEHNR, CDR2 FQNEAQ (reference sequence). The CDR3 is 13 residues long. The ends were cut back, 5 bases at V and 1 base at J, with 8 bases in the middle. CDR3 region: CASSTTGNTEAFF. The CDR3 DNA sequence: TGTGCCAGCAGCACGACAGGGAACACTGAAGCTTTCTTT.

About this clone: Other DNA sequences from this sample encode an identical CDR3 as well. The V and J genes are TRBV5-1 and TRBJ1-1; D gene uncertain. Germline V gene sequence: CDR1 SGHRS, CDR2 YFSETQ. V gave up 0 bases and J gave up 2 bases, with 8 bases separating them. The CDR3 is 14 amino acids. The CDR3 sequence is CASSLEGGNTEAFF. The CDR3 region has the DNA TGCGCCAGCAGCTTGGAAGGCGGCAACACTGAAGCTTTCTTT.